This T cell receptor (beta chain) was observed in a study of shared clonotypes between healthy human individuals. Only one count was recorded for this clone. Trimming cost V 3 bases and J 6 bases; bases outside gene matches: 4. The CDR3 has 13 residues. Germline V CDR1 and CDR2: KGHSH, LQKENI. The method was immunoSEQ multiplex PCR; TCRdb's version includes in-frame clones alone and lacks a portion of them. The sample records approximately 530,000 clones, 95% to 96% being singletons. The sequence was collected from a woman younger than 45 in good health. The sample taken for sequencing was naive CD4+ T cells sorted from blood. Subset meaning: CD45RA+ positively selected. This chain connects TRBV18 to TRBJ2-7; the match to TRBD2 covers 8 bases. The CDR3 is CASSPGGEREQYF. CDR3 nucleotides: TGTGCCAGCTCACCCGGGGGGGAACGCGAGCAGTACTTC.